This T cell receptor (beta chain) was profiled in a study of cytomegalovirus exposure and HLA in healthy donors. Study-wide findings and caveats: A missense variant in DCLRE1C was later tied to TCR beta V- and J-gene trimming.

J lost 10 bases, V lost 5 bases, and 14 bases had no gene match. This CDR3 has 16 amino acids. CDR1 and CDR2 (germline): SGHTA, FQGNSA. The PCR had 60 Vbeta and 13 Jbeta primers. Methods used by the authors: The count from a later analysis was 70 million to 85 million unique TCR beta chains, roughly 11 million of them shared. Assay: immunoSEQ multiplex PCR; the TCRdb copy retains only in-frame clones and omits some. V, J and clone size are those of that table, while D and trimming were read from the DNA. The sample has about 200,000 clones, approximately 79% seen once. A single count supports this clone. What it recognizes is unknown.

This sequence originates from a girl aged 10-17 years in good health and CMV-seropositive. The specimen sequenced was PBMCs. The chain joins TRBV7-2 to TRBJ1-4; 9 bases fit TRBD1. The CDR3, as DNA: TGTGCCAGCAGCCAAGGACAGGGGCAATACCTAGGAAAACTGTTTTTT. It translates to CASSQGQGQYLGKLFF. Drawing the rest from reference TRBV7-2 and TRBJ1-4, the complete variable domain is GAGVSQSPSNKVTEKGKDVELRCDPISGHTALYWYRQSLGQGLEFLIYFQGNSAPDKSGLPSDRFSAERTGGSVSTLTIQRTQQEDSAVYLCASSQGQGQYLGKLFFGSGTQLSVL.